This record looks at one T cell receptor beta chain sequence and its context. Its antigen remains unknown. Sequencing used cDNA as its template, made by extracting RNA and reverse transcribing it. Repertoires were generated with immunoSEQ multiplex PCR, while TCRdb's copy carries only in-frame clones and drops some. The top ten clones hold roughly 2.8% of a sample with roughly 210,000 clones, roughly 44% of them seen once. This sample was included in a study of CD8+ T cells in alopecia areata. Study information: Percentage of affected scalp area was the basis on which treated patients' severity was scored.

This CDR3 spans 13 amino acids. Germline loops: CDR1 SGHNT, CDR2 YYREEE (reference sequence). V shed 4 bases and J shed 5 bases, with 12 bases lying between them. Whole-study findings and limits: Alphabeta T cells residing in normal skin are also sequenced in scalp samples.

Treatment here: oral pan-JAK inhibitor, 5-10 mg twice daily. Sampling of alopecia areata patients yielded lesional scalp punch biopsies as well as peripheral blood. Sorting separated CD4+ and CD8+ T cells out of PBMCs. V gene TRBV5-4 combines with J gene TRBJ1-1; D gene ambiguous. This receptor was identified in a human donor with alopecia areata. Sequences were derived from CD4+ T cells sorted from blood, sampled around week 37, from a patient treated with tofacitinib. CDR3 nucleotide sequence: TGTGCCAGCAGCGCGTTCTCGACAACTGAAGCTTTCTTT. Translating gives CASSAFSTTEAFF.